One and the same sample provided the 23 T cell receptor beta chains below, sequenced in a study of CD8 T cells in ankylosing spondylitis. TCRdb itself ran the 5' RACE reads through MiXCR, one entry per CDR3 protein. The table has about 240,000 distinct CDR3 sequences, about 9.1% seen once; the top ten hold nearly 7%. The sample comprised blood, either unsorted or a sorted T cell fraction (not recorded which). These receptors were obtained from a male donor with ankylosing spondylitis or in good health (not recorded which).

This clonotype was seen ten or more times. CDR3 in amino acids: CASSQERGNEKLFF. The CDR3 DNA sequence: TGTGCCAGCAGCCAAGAGAGGGGAAATGAAAAACTGTTTTTT. V is TRBV4-2 and J is TRBJ1-4; D is perhaps TRBD1 (5 bases). Germline V lookup: CDR1 LGHNA, CDR2 YNFKEQ. This CDR3 has 14 amino acids. The V end lost 0 bases, the J end lost 5 bases, and 7 bases lay between the germline ends.

This clonotype appeared many times. This sequence joins TRBV29-1 and TRBJ2-2; TRBD1 aligns across 7 bases. Germline V CDR1 and CDR2: SQVTM, ANQGSEA. V lost 4 bases, J lost 4 bases, and 6 bases stayed unmatched. The CDR3 loop spans 14 amino acids. CDR3 residues: CSVGDSLTTGELFF. The CDR3 nucleotides are TGCAGCGTTGGGGACAGTCTAACCACCGGGGAGCTGTTTTTT.

This clonotype was counted ten times or more. The gene calls are TRBV5-1 and TRBJ2-5; 10 bases line up with TRBD2. Unmatched junction bases numbered 7, after V lost 0 bases and J lost 2 bases. In germline, CDR1 is SGHRS, CDR2 YFSETQ. The length of the CDR3 is 17 residues. Here the CDR3 DNA reads TGCGCCAGCAGCTTGGCGCTAGCGGGGGTCGCTCAAGAGACCCAGTACTTC. Its translation is CASSLALAGVAQETQYF.

This clonotype appeared many times. A junction boundary mismatches the germline segment, possibly from a read error. The J gene is TRBJ1-6, the V gene TRBV12-3 or TRBV12-4, with a tentative D call TRBD1 (6 bases). This CDR3 is built from 14 residues. The CDR3 nucleotides read TGTGCCAGCAGGTCGACAGGCTATGATTCACCCCTCCACTTT. Amino acids: CASRSTGYDSPLHF.

This clonotype was found many times. The CDR3, as DNA: TGTGCCAGCAGTGAGGTGGGGAACTATGGCTACACCTTC. This translates into CASSEVGNYGYTF. This chain joins TRBV6-1 and TRBJ1-2; no reliable D call. The CDR3 runs to 13 residues. The V end was cut by 3 bases, the J end by 2 bases, with 7 bases between. Germline assignment: CDR1 MNHNS and CDR2 SASEGT.

Many counts were recorded for this clonotype. The gene calls are TRBV6-1 and TRBJ1-5; 9 bases match TRBD1. The V gene end was trimmed by 5 bases and the J gene end by 7 bases; junction bases not matched to a gene: 12. The CDR3 has 16 amino acids. The V gene's germline CDR1 is MNHNS and CDR2 SASEGT. The CDR3: CASSTPLTGGYQPQHF. The CDR3 coding sequence is TGTGCCAGCAGTACGCCCTTGACAGGGGGTTACCAGCCCCAGCATTTT.

This clonotype appeared many times. The rearrangement uses TRBV11-3 and TRBJ2-3; 7 nucleotides line up with TRBD1. The CDR3 length is 14 residues. V shed 5 bases and J 5 bases; nucleotides not matched to a gene: 7. Germline CDR1 reads SGHNT; CDR2 reads YENEEA. The chain's CDR3 is CASSPSRGQDTQYF. The DNA for the CDR3 is TGTGCCAGCAGCCCCTCGAGGGGGCAAGATACGCAGTATTTT. The whole variable domain, filled in from reference TRBV11-3 and TRBJ2-3, reads EAGVVQSPRYKIIEKKQPVAFWCNPISGHNTLYWYLQNLGQGPELLIRYENEEAVDDSQLPKDRFSAERLKGVDSTLKIQPAELGDSAVYLCASSPSRGQDTQYFGPGTRLTVL.

This clonotype has a count of ten or more. The V and J genes are TRBV19 and TRBJ1-5; 7 bases agree with TRBD1. This CDR3 region has 16 residues. Germline-derived CDR1 and CDR2 are LNHDA and SQIVND (reference sequence). Losses at the gene ends were 9 bases for V and 3 bases for J; bases not matched to a gene: 14. CDR3 sequence: CASRPPGTELNQPQHF. In DNA, the CDR3 is TGTGCCAGCCGTCCTCCGGGGACAGAACTCAATCAGCCCCAGCATTTT.

Ten or more counts support this clonotype. The chain couples TRBV5-1 to TRBJ2-3, with a weak D call TRBD1 (6 bases). The CDR3 has 15 amino acids. Germline values: CDR1 SGHRS, CDR2 YFSETQ. The V and J ends lost 3 bases and 2 bases respectively, with 13 bases between them. CDR3 in amino acids: CASSSGTFATDTQYF. CDR3 bases: TGCGCCAGCAGCTCCGGGACATTTGCCACAGATACGCAGTATTTT.

This clonotype was seen at least ten times. The chain links TRBV12-3 or TRBV12-4 to TRBJ2-5; no clear D. The V end was cut by 1 base, the J end by 4 bases, with 10 bases between. This CDR3 is 14 amino acids long. This chain's CDR3 is CASSLGDGVETQYF. CDR3 coding DNA: TGTGCCAGCAGTTTAGGGGATGGGGTAGAGACCCAGTACTTC.

This clonotype appeared many times. The chain is built from TRBV12-3 or TRBV12-4 and TRBJ2-1, with 7 nucleotides matching TRBD2. The CDR3 has 16 residues. Unmatched junction bases numbered 7, after V lost 2 bases and J lost 3 bases. The CDR3 loop reads CASSLLSGGYYNEQFF. The CDR3 DNA follows: TGTGCCAGCAGTTTATTATCGGGGGGATACTACAATGAGCAGTTCTTC.

This clonotype occurred a few times. The V gene is TRBV30, the J gene TRBJ1-2, with a possible D match to TRBD1 (6 bases). The CDR3 contains 11 residues. Trimming cost V 3 bases and J 7 bases, with 9 bases left between them. Looked up from germline, CDR1 is GTSNPN and CDR2 is SVGIG (reference sequence). CDR3 DNA sequence: TGTGCCTGGAGAGGGGGAGGTGGCTACACCTTC. Amino acids: CAWRGGGGYTF.

The rearrangement joins TRBV12-3 or TRBV12-4 to TRBJ1-2; D is unresolved. V gave up 2 bases and J gave up 4 bases, with 5 bases separating them. This CDR3 region has 12 residues. DNA for the CDR3: TGTGCCAGCAGTTTAATAGTCTATGGCTACACCTTC. It is translated as CASSLIVYGYTF.

Ten or more counts support this clonotype. This chain connects TRBV19 to TRBJ1-5; 9 bases match TRBD1. Germline CDR1 and CDR2: LNHDA and SQIVND (reference sequence). The CDR3 extends over 14 amino acids. Germline trimming cut 3 bases from V and 7 bases from J; bases unmatched to any gene: 4. This CDR3 reads CASSIDRGLQPQHF. The CDR3, as DNA: TGTGCCAGTAGTATTGACAGGGGGTTACAGCCCCAGCATTTT.

In its sample, this clonotype was seen many times. The chain carries TRBV30 and TRBJ2-1; no reliable D call. V was shortened by 1 base and J by 13 bases, with 14 bases between the two germline ends. The CDR3 extends over 12 amino acids. CDR1 GTSNPN and CDR2 SVGIG come from the germline V gene (reference sequence). CDR3 DNA: TGTGCCTGGAGTGAAATTTCTGCCTCTCAGTTCTTC. The encoded protein is CAWSEISASQFF.

In this sample, this clonotype turned up many times. In DNA, the CDR3 is TGTGCCAGCAGTTTATTTACGGGTAGCTCCTACGAGCAGTACTTC. Translation gives CASSLFTGSSYEQYF. The chain recombines TRBV12-3 or TRBV12-4 with TRBJ2-7, with D unresolved. The germline V and J ends were trimmed by 2 bases and 0 bases, with 11 bases remaining between them. The CDR3 is 15 amino acids.

The chain combines TRBV10-3 with TRBJ1-4; 9 nucleotides match TRBD1. The CDR3 length is 15 residues. The junction had 4 bases not matched to a gene; V was cut back by 8 bases and J by 0 bases. Germline-derived CDR1 and CDR2 are ENHRY and SYGVKD. The CDR3 loop reads CAIRDRDATNEKLFF. The CDR3 DNA reads TGTGCCATCCGGGACAGGGATGCAACTAATGAAAAACTGTTTTTT.

The table lists this clonotype with many counts. The chain uses TRBV6-1 and TRBJ2-1, with a weak D call TRBD2 (5 bases). This CDR3 region has 13 residues. V lost 4 bases and J 6 bases, leaving 10 bases between the germline ends. Germline V gene sequence: CDR1 MNHNS, CDR2 SASEGT. DNA for the CDR3: TGTGCCAGCAGTGGGGAGTGGGGCAATGAGCAGTTCTTC. Encoded protein: CASSGEWGNEQFF.

This clonotype was seen repeatedly, ten times or more. V and J are TRBV29-1 and TRBJ2-3; 7 bases line up with TRBD2. This CDR3 contains 14 residues. The trim removed 6 bases at V and 1 base at J, leaving 7 bases unmatched. The germline V gene has CDR1 SQVTM and CDR2 ANQGSEA. The CDR3 protein is CSVRFTSGTDTQYF. As DNA, the CDR3 is TGCAGCGTAAGATTCACTAGCGGCACAGATACGCAGTATTTT.

In its sample, this clonotype was seen many times. The CDR3 DNA follows: TGTGCCAGCAGTTACTCGAGGGTGGGCCCCAACACTGAAGCTTTCTTT. It translates to CASSYSRVGPNTEAFF. The rearrangement links TRBV6-5 to TRBJ1-1; D ambiguous. V was clipped by 0 bases and J by 2 bases, with 13 bases between them. The CDR3 has 16 residues. Germline V lookup: CDR1 MNHEY, CDR2 SVGAGI.

This clonotype has a count of ten or more. The chain is built from TRBV15 and TRBJ1-2; D might be TRBD1 (6 bases). V shed 2 bases and J shed 5 bases, with 12 bases lying between them. Germline V lookup: CDR1 LNHNV, CDR2 YYDKDF (reference sequence). The CDR3 totals 14 residues. CDR3 loop: CATSRSRGGYGYTF. The CDR3 DNA reads TGTGCCACCAGCAGATCCAGGGGTGGGTATGGCTACACCTTC.

There are many counts of this clonotype. This chain connects TRBV20-1 to TRBJ2-3, with D tentatively TRBD1 or TRBD2 (5 bases each). The CDR3 contains 16 residues. The germline CDR1 and CDR2 sequences are DFQATT and SNEGSKA (reference sequence). V gave up 3 bases and J gave up 5 bases, with 21 bases separating them. The CDR3 region has the DNA TGCAGTGCTAGTCTATTACCAGGGAGTCGAGGAGATACGCAGTATTTT. It yields the protein CSASLLPGSRGDTQYF.

The chain employs TRBV5-6 and TRBJ2-7, with D unresolved. The CDR3 sequence is 12 residues long. The V end lost 3 bases, the J end lost 6 bases, and 10 bases lay between the germline ends. Germline-derived CDR1 and CDR2 are SGHDT and YYEEEE. The CDR3 coding sequence is TGTGCCAGCAGCTCGGGCCCACGCGAGCAGTACTTC. Translation gives CASSSGPREQYF.